The source of this T cell receptor (beta chain) is a study of human T cells and chemical hapten exposure. About the research overall: Sensitization used 2% DPC on around 2 cm by around 2 cm upper inner arm skin. The study's findings and limits: Sensitizing to DPC left TCRs with a frequency above 1 in 1000 unaltered.

The time point was: patch test 2, 6 weeks after DPC sensitization. The treatment is: therapeutic diphenylcyclopropenone sensitization with weekly scalp DPC. Total RNA extraction was carried out from unfractionated whole blood. TCRdb recomputed calls from the RACE reads with MiXCR, one row per CDR3 protein. The table includes over 100,000 distinct CDR3 sequences, 9.2% detected once. CDR1 is DFQATT and CDR2 is SNEGSKA in the germline V gene (reference sequence). Trimming stripped 5 bases from V and 6 bases from J, with 17 bases between. The CDR3 sequence is 13 residues long. This clonotype was seen at least ten times. Its antigen is as yet unknown.

This receptor was obtained from a woman between 40 and 50 years old with alopecia areata. Some clones in this sample may be carry-over from other donors' samples. The sequences come from whole blood, collected in connection with sensitization to the hapten diphenylcyclopropenone (DPC). The chain combines TRBV20-1 with TRBJ2-7; D gene uncertain. The DNA for the CDR3 is TGCAGTGCTTTCAAGTTGGAATTCGGCGAGCAGTACTTC. It specifies CSAFKLEFGEQYF.